The sample holds many counts of the clone carrying this T cell receptor beta chain. The data were obtained in a study of T cells in Graves' hyperthyroidism and ophthalmopathy. The investigators amplified TCR beta CDR3 regions from RNA transcripts. First-round RT-PCR of the TCR CDR3 relied on the HTBI primer set. TCRdb re-called the multiplex PCR reads through MiXCR, storing one row per CDR3 protein. The sample has about 330,000 distinct CDR3 sequences, roughly 15% seen once; the top ten hold approximately 35%. The CDR3 runs 12 residues. Trimming pared 7 bases from V and 0 bases from J, leaving 8 bases between. Germline-derived CDR1 and CDR2 are DFQATT and SNEGSKA (reference sequence).

The source material was blood. V gene TRBV20-1 combines with J gene TRBJ2-3; unclear D gene. The sequence was collected from a woman aged 40 to 55 with Graves' ophthalmopathy. The CDR3 DNA reads as TGCAGTGTAGAGCGTAGCACAGATACGCAGTATTTT. Amino acid sequence: CSVERSTDTQYF.